This T cell receptor beta chain was sequenced during a study of OX40 agonist ivuxolimab in advanced cancers. Whole-study context: Partial responses, seen in three patients, involved one hepatocellular carcinoma and two cutaneous melanomas. Study observations and caveats: The antigen specificity of the peripheral T cells (those that were expanded) was not determined. Those patients achieving a partial response at 0.1-3.0 mg/kg showed among the lowest clonal expansion.

The germline V gene has CDR1 GTSNPN and CDR2 SVGIG (reference sequence). Trimming took 2 bases from V and 1 from J, leaving 11 bases between them. This CDR3 is 15 amino acids long. This clone was recorded once. Its antigen remains unidentified. TCRdb's copy holds only in-frame clones and misses some; the assay was immunoSEQ multiplex PCR. The repertoire holds 70,000 to 80,000 clones, with 87% as singletons. The rearrangement joins TRBV30 to TRBJ2-2; TRBD1 might be the D (5 bases). This sequence was found in an adult with an advanced solid tumor such as melanoma, head and neck, liver or kidney cancer. Sequencing was performed on CD4+ or CD8+ T cells sorted from blood, taken in a trial of the OX40 agonist ivuxolimab. For the CDR3, the DNA is TGTGCCTGGAGTCCGTTAGGACAGAACACCGGGGAGCTGTTTTTT. Protein product: CAWSPLGQNTGELFF.